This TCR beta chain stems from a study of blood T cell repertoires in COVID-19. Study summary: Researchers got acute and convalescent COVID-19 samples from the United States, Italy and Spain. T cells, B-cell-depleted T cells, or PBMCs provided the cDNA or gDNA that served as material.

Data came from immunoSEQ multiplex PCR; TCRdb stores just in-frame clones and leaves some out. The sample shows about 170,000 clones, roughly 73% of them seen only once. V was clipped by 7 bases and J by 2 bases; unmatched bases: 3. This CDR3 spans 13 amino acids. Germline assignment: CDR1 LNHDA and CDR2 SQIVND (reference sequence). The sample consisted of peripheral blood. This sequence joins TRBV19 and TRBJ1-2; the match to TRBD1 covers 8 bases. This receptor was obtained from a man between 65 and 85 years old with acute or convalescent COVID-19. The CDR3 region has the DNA TGTGCCAGTACTCGGACAGGGAACTATGGCTACACCTTC. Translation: CASTRTGNYGYTF. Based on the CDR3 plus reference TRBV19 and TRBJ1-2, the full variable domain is DGGITQSPKYLFRKEGQNVTLSCEQNLNHDAMYWYRQDPGQGLRLIYYSQIVNDFQKGDIAEGYSVSREKKESFPLTVTSAQKNPTAFYLCASTRTGNYGYTFGSGTRLTVV.